One sample yielded the 4 T cell receptor beta chains listed below, sequenced in a study of T cells after yellow fever vaccination. MiXCR was run by TCRdb on the 5' RACE reads, yielding one entry per CDR3 protein. The sample lists around 88,000 distinct CDR3 sequences; approximately 12% were seen once. Material: CD8+ T cells not binding an NS4B(214-222) dextramer, sorted from PBMCs, obtained 21 days after the first yellow fever vaccination. These receptors all stem from a man between 18 and 29 years old who received the YFV17D yellow fever vaccine.

The chain uses TRBV5-1 and TRBJ2-3; 11 nucleotides match TRBD2. This CDR3 spans 15 amino acids. V dropped 3 bases and J dropped 1; count of bases not matched to a gene: 1. Germline lookup yields CDR1 SGHRS and CDR2 YFSETQ. The CDR3 DNA is TGCGCCAGCAGCTCACTAGCGGGGGGCACAGATACGCAGTATTTT. It translates to CASSSLAGGTDTQYF.

This clonotype was observed a few times. The chain couples TRBV15 to TRBJ1-1, with 8 positions matching TRBD1. Unmatched junction bases numbered 10, after V lost 0 bases and J lost 4 bases. CDR3 length: 17 amino acids. In germline, CDR1 is LNHNV, CDR2 YYDKDF (reference sequence). CDR3 residues: CATSRDKFGRGLTEAFF. Written as DNA, the CDR3 is TGTGCCACCAGCAGAGATAAGTTTGGCAGGGGGCTCACTGAAGCTTTCTTT.

The J gene is TRBJ2-3, the V gene TRBV5-1, with a weak D call TRBD2 (6 bases). Trimming shortened V by 2 bases and J by 6 bases, and 16 bases separated the two germline ends. Germline V gives CDR1 SGHRS, CDR2 YFSETQ. The CDR3 runs to 15 residues. In DNA form, the CDR3 reads TGCGCCAGCAGCTTAAAACTAGCCCTTAGGGATACGCAGTATTTT. As protein: CASSLKLALRDTQYF.

A few counts support this clonotype. The V gene is TRBV28, the J gene TRBJ1-2; D is possibly TRBD1 (6 bases). CDR3 length equals 17 residues. CDR1 is MDHEN and CDR2 is SYDVKM in the germline V gene. Trimming left V 6 bases short and J 0 bases short, with 20 bases between. The CDR3 loop reads CASSSPRGGRANYGYTF. CDR3 in DNA: TGTGCCAGCAGCTCCCCCCGTGGGGGCAGAGCTAACTATGGCTACACCTTC.